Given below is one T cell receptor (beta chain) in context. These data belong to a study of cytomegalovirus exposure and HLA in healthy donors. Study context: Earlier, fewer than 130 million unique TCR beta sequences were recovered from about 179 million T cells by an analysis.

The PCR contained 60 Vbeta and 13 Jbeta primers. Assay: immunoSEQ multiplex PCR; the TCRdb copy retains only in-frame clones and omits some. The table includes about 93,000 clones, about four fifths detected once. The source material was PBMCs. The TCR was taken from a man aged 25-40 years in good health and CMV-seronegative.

This CDR3 reads CASSLAGDRAVPLHF. In DNA, the CDR3 is TGCGCCAGCAGCTTGGCGGGAGACAGGGCGGTACCCCTCCACTTT. This chain uses TRBV5-1 with TRBJ1-6; 7 bases are shared with TRBD1. V lost 0 bases and J lost 12; bases outside the gene matches: 9. There are 15 residues in the CDR3. CDR1 and CDR2 (germline): SGHRS, YFSETQ.